One sample yielded the 15 T cell receptor beta chains listed below, sequenced in a study of CD8 T cells in ankylosing spondylitis. Each CDR3 protein gets one entry after TCRdb re-called the 5' RACE reads with MiXCR. The sample consists of roughly 230,000 distinct CDR3 sequences, approximately 7.6% of them appearing once. Specimen: blood, either unsorted or a sorted T cell fraction (not recorded which). These receptors were collected from a female donor with ankylosing spondylitis or in good health (not recorded which).

This clonotype appeared many times. The chain uses TRBV29-1 and TRBJ1-5, with D possibly TRBD1 on 6 matching bases. Trimming took 6 bases from V and 2 from J, leaving 11 bases between them. The CDR3 runs to 13 residues. Germline assignment: CDR1 SQVTM and CDR2 ANQGSEA. The CDR3 sequence is CSVRTAGNQPQHF. The CDR3 bases are TGCAGCGTCCGGACAGCGGGCAATCAGCCCCAGCATTTT.

This clonotype appeared many times. The CDR3 sequence: CASSLAVLAGEDTQYF. The CDR3 DNA sequence: TGTGCCAGCAGCTTAGCTGTACTAGCGGGAGAAGATACGCAGTATTTT. The J gene is TRBJ2-3, the V gene TRBV7-8; 11 bases agree with TRBD2. Germline CDR1 is SGHVS and CDR2 is FQNEAQ. J lost 5 bases, V lost 0 bases, and 4 bases had no gene match. The CDR3 spans 16 residues.

This clonotype came up many times. The chain combines TRBV6-5 with TRBJ2-5, with 7 bases fitting TRBD1. V shed 2 bases and J 0 bases; nucleotides not matched to a gene: 3. The CDR3 sequence is 15 residues long. Germline V lookup: CDR1 MNHEY, CDR2 SVGAGI. CDR3: CASSYPGQHQETQYF. The CDR3 region has the DNA TGTGCCAGCAGTTACCCGGGACAGCACCAAGAGACCCAGTACTTC.

This clonotype was seen repeatedly, ten times or more. Here the CDR3 DNA reads TGTGCCACCAGTGATACCTTACAGGGGTTTACAGATACGCAGTATTTT. Its protein product is CATSDTLQGFTDTQYF. The chain carries TRBV24-1 and TRBJ2-3; 7 nucleotides line up with TRBD1. This CDR3 comprises 16 residues. V lost 3 bases to trimming and J lost 3 bases; unmatched junction nucleotides: 8. CDR1 and CDR2 from the germline V gene are KGHDR and SFDVKD.

This clonotype was counted ten times or more. The J gene is TRBJ2-1, the V gene TRBV6-5; D is uncertain. Germline V CDR1 and CDR2: MNHEY, SVGAGI. The CDR3 is 16 residues long. V was shortened by 4 bases and J by 0 bases, with 13 bases between the two germline ends. CDR3: CASSWLGSSSYNEQFF. The CDR3, as DNA: TGTGCCAGCAGTTGGTTAGGCTCGAGCTCCTACAATGAGCAGTTCTTC.

This clonotype has ten or more counts. This chain links TRBV12-3 or TRBV12-4 with TRBJ1-3, with a tentative D call TRBD1 (5 bases). The length of the CDR3 is 16 residues. Trimming took off 5 bases at V and 0 bases at J, with 14 bases between the two ends. The CDR3 DNA is TGTGCCAGCAGTCCCAGGGCCGTCGGCTCTGGAAACACCATATATTTT. As protein: CASSPRAVGSGNTIYF.

This clonotype has ten or more counts. The chain employs TRBV5-1 and TRBJ2-3; tentatively, D is TRBD2 (5 bases). The CDR3 totals 16 residues. Trimming took off 0 bases at V and 4 bases at J, with 15 bases between the two ends. CDR1 is SGHRS and CDR2 is YFSETQ in the germline V gene. As DNA, the CDR3 is TGCGCCAGCAGCTTGGAGAGCCTGCTAGCACCAGATACGCAGTATTTT. The encoded protein is CASSLESLLAPDTQYF.

This clonotype was seen at least ten times. The chain links TRBV12-3 or TRBV12-4 to TRBJ2-1; TRBD1 matches at 7 bases. With V trimmed by 1 base and J by 8 bases, 2 bases remained unmatched. This CDR3 region has 13 residues. The CDR3 coding sequence is TGTGCCAGCAGTTTAGACAGGGGTTATGAGCAGTTCTTC. It specifies CASSLDRGYEQFF.

This clonotype was observed many times. The chain employs TRBV14 and TRBJ1-2; D gene uncertain. This CDR3 comprises 13 residues. Germline lookup yields CDR1 SGHDN and CDR2 FVKESK. V was trimmed by 0 bases and J by 8 bases, leaving 10 bases between them. The CDR3 protein is CASSQDNWSGYTF. The CDR3 DNA reads as TGTGCCAGCAGCCAAGATAACTGGTCGGGCTACACCTTC.

The chain combines TRBV7-2 with TRBJ2-1; the D gene is possibly TRBD1 (6 bases). There are 16 residues in the CDR3. The germline V and J ends were trimmed by 5 bases and 5 bases, with 19 bases remaining between them. CDR1 SGHTA and CDR2 FQGNSA come from the germline V gene. The chain's CDR3 is CASSRGGWDTNNEQFF. DNA of the CDR3: TGTGCCAGCAGCCGTGGCGGGTGGGACACGAACAATGAGCAGTTCTTC. Full variable domain (rest looked up from reference TRBV7-2 and TRBJ2-1): GAGVSQSPSNKVTEKGKDVELRCDPISGHTALYWYRQSLGQGLEFLIYFQGNSAPDKSGLPSDRFSAERTGGSVSTLTIQRTQQEDSAVYLCASSRGGWDTNNEQFFGPGTRLTVL.

This clonotype was detected only a few times. Here the CDR3 DNA reads TGTGCCAGCAGCCAAGCCCCGGGACTAGGGCGCTTCGAAGAGACCCAGTACTTC. Protein sequence: CASSQAPGLGRFEETQYF. The V gene is TRBV14, the J gene TRBJ2-5; 8 positions agree with TRBD2. The CDR3 loop spans 18 amino acids. CDR1 and CDR2 (germline): SGHDN, FVKESK. The J segment lost 3 bases and the V segment lost 1 base, leaving 13 bases of the junction unmatched.

This clonotype was seen repeatedly, ten times or more. V gene TRBV10-3 combines with J gene TRBJ2-3; 8 bases line up with TRBD2. Trimming took 5 bases from V and 2 from J; bases not matched to a gene: 6. Germline lookup yields CDR1 ENHRY and CDR2 SYGVKD. There are 15 residues in the CDR3. The CDR3 DNA sequence: TGTGCCATCAGTCTGACTAGCGACAACACAGATACGCAGTATTTT. It codes for CAISLTSDNTDTQYF.

This clonotype has ten or more counts. J is TRBJ2-3 and V is TRBV5-1; possible D gene TRBD2, 5 bases. Germline V gene data show CDR1 as SGHRS and CDR2 as YFSETQ. This CDR3 spans 14 amino acids. Trimming took 0 bases from V and 1 from J, leaving 6 bases between them. For the CDR3, the DNA is TGCGCCAGCAGCTTGGAGCGGCGCACAGATACGCAGTATTTT. Its translation is CASSLERRTDTQYF.

This clonotype was counted many times. This chain connects TRBV11-2 to TRBJ2-7; TRBD2 aligns across 7 bases. The CDR3 totals 15 residues. V lost 5 bases to trimming and J lost 0 bases; unmatched junction nucleotides: 7. Germline values: CDR1 SGHAT, CDR2 FQNNGV. The DNA for the CDR3 is TGTGCCAGCAGCCCTCTAGCGGAAGCCTCCTACGAGCAGTACTTC. It codes for CASSPLAEASYEQYF.

At least ten counts were recorded for this clonotype. The chain employs TRBV10-2 and TRBJ1-1, with D hard to call. V was trimmed by 4 bases and J by 5 bases, leaving 29 bases between them. Germline V lookup: CDR1 WSHSY, CDR2 SAAADI. The CDR3 is made up of 19 amino acids. The CDR3 DNA follows: TGCGCCAGCAGTGGTTTGGACCCTCATGAAAGTTCAGCGGAGACTGAAGCTTTCTTT. This gives the protein CASSGLDPHESSAETEAFF.